This T cell receptor (beta chain) was retrieved from a study of identifying expanded T cells in peripheral blood. Overall study findings and caveats: About 1.2 clones differed between technical replicates, versus around 15 and 19 over time. Two-week clone count variance significantly increased as total template count grew.

To note about this clone: What it binds is not known.

Healthy donors had no documented immune events, such as infections, while sampled. Only in-frame clones appear in the TCRdb table, and some are missing; sequencing was by immunoSEQ multiplex PCR. The sample carries 70,000 to 100,000 clones, about 90% recorded once. Germline V gives CDR1 SGHNT, CDR2 YENEEA. The V and J ends lost 2 bases and 6 bases respectively, with 10 bases between them. The CDR3 is 13 amino acids. The sample consisted of blood. The chain uses TRBV11-3 and TRBJ1-1; D ambiguous. The sequence derives from a person aged 18 to 75 in good health. The CDR3 DNA is TGTGCCAGCAGCTTAAGCAGGACCTCTGAAGCTTTCTTT. This sequence encodes CASSLSRTSEAFF.